The entry below gives a single T cell receptor beta chain sequence along with its context. Original data processing: Amplification of reference gene primers was used by the study to estimate nucleated cell counts. Clones were read by immunoSEQ multiplex PCR, and TCRdb kept only the in-frame ones, dropping some. V and J calls and clone size are as listed in that table; D and trimming were resolved from the DNA. The sample includes roughly 240,000 clones, around 88% of them seen just once. The sample originates from a study of blood T cell repertoires in COVID-19. For the study at large: The United States, Italy and Spain supplied acute and convalescent COVID-19 samples. In each case, the material was cDNA or gDNA derived from T cells, B-cell-depleted T cells, or PBMCs.

CDR3 size: 20 residues. V lost 0 bases to trimming and J lost 0 bases; unmatched junction nucleotides: 12. Per the germline V gene, CDR1 is SGHAT and CDR2 is FQNNGV. The sequence derives from a woman aged 25-40 years who had recovered from COVID-19. This sequence joins TRBV11-2 and TRBJ2-5; 11 positions agree with TRBD2. Sequencing was performed on peripheral blood. The CDR3 DNA sequence: TGTGCCAGCAGCTTAGAGTTGCTAGCGGGGGGTCAAAATTACCAAGAGACCCAGTACTTC. Its translation is CASSLELLAGGQNYQETQYF.